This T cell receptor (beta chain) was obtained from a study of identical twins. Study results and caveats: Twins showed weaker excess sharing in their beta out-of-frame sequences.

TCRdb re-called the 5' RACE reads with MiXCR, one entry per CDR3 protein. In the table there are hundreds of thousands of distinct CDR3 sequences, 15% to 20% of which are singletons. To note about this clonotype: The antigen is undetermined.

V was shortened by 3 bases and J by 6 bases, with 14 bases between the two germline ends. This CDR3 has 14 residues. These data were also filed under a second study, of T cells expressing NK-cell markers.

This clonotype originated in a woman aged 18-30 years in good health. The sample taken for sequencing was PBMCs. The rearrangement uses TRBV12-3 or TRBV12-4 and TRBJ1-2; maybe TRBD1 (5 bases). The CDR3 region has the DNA TGTGCCAGCAGTTTCGGGGGAAGGGTAAATGGCTACACCTTC. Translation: CASSFGGRVNGYTF.